These 23 T cell receptor beta chains were sequenced from one sample in a study of cytomegalovirus exposure and HLA in healthy donors. The PCR ran on 60 Vbeta and 13 Jbeta primers. TCRdb keeps only in-frame clones here, not all; method: immunoSEQ multiplex PCR. This table has about 180,000 clones, around 80% appearing once. The sequencing input was PBMCs. These receptors all come from a girl aged 10 to 17 in good health and CMV-seropositive.

The J gene is TRBJ1-2, the V gene TRBV11-2; 8 positions match TRBD1. With V trimmed by 3 bases and J by 7 bases, 7 bases remained unmatched. The CDR3 covers 14 residues. Germline V CDR1 and CDR2: SGHAT, FQNNGV. The CDR3 nucleotides are TGTGCCAGCAGCTTCCCCGGGACAGGCTTTGGCTACACCTTC. This translates into CASSFPGTGFGYTF.

The chain couples TRBV6-6 to TRBJ2-4; 7 bases map to TRBD1. The CDR3 is made up of 14 amino acids. V shed 7 bases, J shed 1 base, and the junction held 4 bases outside the gene matches. The germline V gene has CDR1 MNHNY and CDR2 SVGAGI (reference sequence). The CDR3 sequence is CASIQGQAKNIQYF. DNA for the CDR3: TGTGCCAGCATACAGGGACAGGCCAAAAACATTCAGTACTTC.

This clone was recorded once. The V call is TRBV4-3, the J call TRBJ2-1; the D is unclear. The V end was cut by 5 bases, the J end by 7 bases, with 15 bases between. The CDR3 length is 14 residues. Germline V lookup: CDR1 LGHNA, CDR2 YSLEER. This chain's CDR3 is CASSTTLPSNEQFF. The DNA of the CDR3 is TGCGCCAGCAGCACTACTCTCCCATCAAATGAGCAGTTCTTC.

The V gene is TRBV11-1, the J gene TRBJ2-7, with D possibly being TRBD2 (5 bases). This CDR3 has 12 amino acids. Germline CDR1 is SGHAT and CDR2 is FQDESV (reference sequence). Deletions cut 4 bases from V and 3 bases from J, with 7 bases between. CDR3 loop: CASSSGGYEQYF. CDR3 nucleotides: TGTGCCAGCAGCTCCGGAGGCTACGAGCAGTACTTC.

The V and J genes are TRBV5-4 and TRBJ1-1; D gene unclear. The CDR3 is made up of 14 amino acids. Looked up from germline, CDR1 is SGHNT and CDR2 is YYREEE (reference sequence). The germline V and J ends were trimmed by 4 bases and 1 base, with 11 bases remaining between them. CDR3 amino acids: CASSIPGANTEAFF. CDR3 DNA: TGTGCCAGCAGCATACCGGGAGCGAACACTGAAGCTTTCTTT.

V is TRBV19 and J is TRBJ1-5, with D unclear. Germline loops: CDR1 LNHDA, CDR2 SQIVND (reference sequence). The germline V and J ends were trimmed by 7 bases and 6 bases, with 13 bases remaining between them. The CDR3 sequence is 13 residues long. The CDR3 loop is CASNFRGAQPQHF. CDR3 coding DNA: TGTGCCAGTAACTTTCGGGGAGCTCAGCCCCAGCATTTT.

This clone was observed once. The chain's CDR3 is CASRGTSGRTEQFF. Here the CDR3 DNA reads TGTGCCAGCAGGGGGACTAGCGGGAGAACTGAGCAGTTCTTC. The genes are TRBV25-1 and TRBJ2-1; 14 bases are a match to TRBD2. The CDR3 has 14 amino acids. Germline V lookup: CDR1 MGHDK, CDR2 SYGVNS. V shed 6 bases, J shed 9 bases, and the junction held 4 bases outside the gene matches.

The rearrangement links TRBV4-1 to TRBJ1-5; possible D gene TRBD1, 5 bases. The CDR3 has 17 amino acids. The germline V gene has CDR1 MGHRA and CDR2 YSYEKL. Between the trimmed V and J ends, which lost 0 bases and 3 bases, there was a span of 15 bases. The CDR3 bases are TGCGCCAGCAGCCAAGATAGGAGGGAGGGGAACAATCAGCCCCAGCATTTT. It codes for CASSQDRREGNNQPQHF.

The chain links TRBV11-2 to TRBJ1-1; no clear D gene. Germline V gene lookup returns CDR1 SGHAT and CDR2 FQNNGV. V was cut by 1 base and J by 3 bases, with 9 bases left in between. The CDR3 runs 14 residues. The CDR3, as DNA: TGTGCCAGCAGCTTAGCCGGGAGGGACACTGAAGCTTTCTTT. Protein sequence: CASSLAGRDTEAFF.

The rearrangement links TRBV5-1 to TRBJ2-3, with a tentative D call TRBD2 (6 bases). Germline lookup yields CDR1 SGHRS and CDR2 YFSETQ. Trimming stripped 0 bases from V and 1 base from J, with 9 bases between. This CDR3 is 15 amino acids long. CDR3: CASSLVASGTDTQYF. CDR3 in DNA: TGCGCCAGCAGCTTGGTTGCTAGCGGCACAGATACGCAGTATTTT. Complete variable domain (other parts from reference TRBV5-1 and TRBJ2-3): KAGVTQTPRYLIKTRGQQVTLSCSPISGHRSVSWYQQTPGQGLQFLFEYFSETQRNKGNFPGRFSGRQFSNSRSEMNVSTLELGDSALYLCASSLVASGTDTQYFGPGTRLTVL.

This chain joins TRBV5-1 and TRBJ1-2; the D gene is possibly TRBD1 (5 bases). The length of the CDR3 is 14 residues. Trimming took off 2 bases at V and 8 bases at J, with 16 bases between the two ends. Germline CDR1 reads SGHRS; CDR2 reads YFSETQ. The CDR3 here is CASSLNWGRRGYTF. CDR3 nucleotides: TGCGCCAGCAGCTTAAATTGGGGCCGCCGGGGCTACACCTTC.

CDR3 coding DNA: TGTGCCAGCAGCTTATTGAGCGGTTCCTACAATGAGCAGTTCTTC. This encodes CASSLLSGSYNEQFF. The chain carries TRBV7-9 and TRBJ2-1; D possibly corresponds to TRBD2 (5 bases). The germline V gene encodes CDR1 SEHNR and CDR2 FQNEAQ (reference sequence). There are 15 residues in the CDR3. V lost 2 bases and J lost 1, with 9 bases in between.

This chain links TRBV10-3 with TRBJ2-1, with a weak D call TRBD2 (6 bases). This CDR3 contains 12 residues. V was pared by 3 bases and J by 11 bases, with 11 bases between. CDR1 and CDR2 (germline): ENHRY, SYGVKD. CDR3 DNA sequence: TGTGCCATCAGTGAAGCTAGCGACAAGCAGTTCTTC. As protein: CAISEASDKQFF.

This rearrangement joins TRBV25-1 to TRBJ2-1; D ambiguous. Germline CDR1 and CDR2: MGHDK and SYGVNS. The V end lost 5 bases, the J end lost 5 bases, and 13 bases lay between the germline ends. The CDR3 loop spans 14 amino acids. The CDR3 sequence: CASSRLGGHNEQFF. Written as DNA, the CDR3 is TGTGCCAGCAGTCGGCTAGGCGGTCACAATGAGCAGTTCTTC.

Only one count was recorded for this clone. The chain links TRBV27 to TRBJ1-5; D may be TRBD1 (5 bases). The germline gives CDR1 MNHEY, CDR2 SMNVEV (reference sequence). The V end lost 2 bases, the J end lost 2 bases, and 13 bases lay between the germline ends. CDR3 length equals 16 residues. The DNA of the CDR3 is TGTGCCAGCAGTTTAGTCGCAGGGTTTGGCAATCAGCCCCAGCATTTT. Translation: CASSLVAGFGNQPQHF.

The chain employs TRBV15 and TRBJ1-2; D perhaps matches TRBD1 (6 bases). From germline, CDR1 is LNHNV and CDR2 YYDKDF (reference sequence). This CDR3 spans 14 amino acids. Trimming took off 1 base at V and 7 bases at J, with 13 bases between the two ends. Written as DNA, the CDR3 is TGTGCCACCAGCAGAGTATACAGGGCGGTTGGCTACACCTTC. This codes for CATSRVYRAVGYTF. The full variable domain, with the rest looked up from reference TRBV15 and TRBJ1-2, is DAMVIQNPRYQVTQFGKPVTLSCSQTLNHNVMYWYQQKSSQAPKLLFHYYDKDFNNEADTPDNFQSRRPNTSFCFLDIRSPGLGDTAMYLCATSRVYRAVGYTFGSGTRLTVV.

V gene TRBV27 combines with J gene TRBJ1-1; 9 bases are a match to TRBD1. From germline, CDR1 is MNHEY and CDR2 SMNVEV (reference sequence). V shed 2 bases, J shed 1 base, and the junction held 5 bases outside the gene matches. CDR3 length: 16 residues. CDR3 coding DNA: TGTGCCAGCAGTTTAGGACAGGGGAAGCGGAACACTGAAGCTTTCTTT. Protein sequence: CASSLGQGKRNTEAFF.

This clone showed up just once. The gene calls are TRBV4-2 and TRBJ2-5, with 15 bases matching TRBD2. The CDR3 runs 16 residues. Losses at the gene ends were 6 bases for V and 1 base for J; bases not matched to a gene: 3. Germline V CDR1 and CDR2: LGHNA, YNFKEQ. CDR3 DNA sequence: TGTGCCAGCAGGGGACTAGCGGGAGGATCCCAAGAGACCCAGTACTTC. Encoded protein: CASRGLAGGSQETQYF.

This sequence joins TRBV11-3 and TRBJ2-1; D ambiguous. V lost 0 bases and J lost 3, with 3 bases in between. Per germline, CDR1 SGHNT and CDR2 YENEEA. This CDR3 region has 13 residues. CDR3 sequence reads: CASSLELYNEQFF. The CDR3, as DNA: TGTGCCAGCAGCTTAGAACTCTACAATGAGCAGTTCTTC.

The CDR3 region is CASSLGVAGGPDTQYF. In nucleotides, the CDR3 is TGTGCCAGCAGCTTAGGGGTAGCGGGAGGGCCGGATACGCAGTATTTT. The chain couples TRBV11-2 to TRBJ2-3; 11 positions agree with TRBD2. After removal of 1 base from V and 6 bases from J, the junction contained 6 bases not matched to a gene. The CDR3 extends over 16 amino acids. Germline CDR1 reads SGHAT; CDR2 reads FQNNGV.

This chain joins TRBV7-2 and TRBJ1-1; no clear D gene. Germline V lookup: CDR1 SGHTA, CDR2 FQGNSA. Trimming stripped 4 bases from V and 1 base from J, with 13 bases between. The CDR3 is 15 residues long. The CDR3 sequence is CASSSIAAGNTEAFF. The CDR3 region has the DNA TGTGCCAGCAGCTCGATTGCAGCGGGGAACACTGAAGCTTTCTTT.

For this clone: The junction does not match germline at one end; this may be a read error. V gene TRBV5-5 combines with J gene TRBJ1-2; no reliable D call. This CDR3 region has 17 residues. Looked up from germline, CDR1 is SGHKS and CDR2 is YYEKEE (reference sequence). CDR3 amino acids: CASRLDYWHSYTDGYTF. DNA of the CDR3: TGTGCCAGCAGATTGGATTATTGGCATAGTTATACAGATGGCTACACCTTC.

The CDR3 here is CASSLDSAAEQFF. Written as DNA, the CDR3 is TGTGCCAGCAGCTTAGATTCAGCGGCTGAGCAGTTCTTC. V usage is TRBV7-9 and J usage is TRBJ2-1; D possibly corresponds to TRBD2 (5 bases). The CDR3 sequence is 13 residues long. Trimming pared 1 base from V and 9 bases from J, leaving 10 bases between. From germline, CDR1 is SEHNR and CDR2 FQNEAQ (reference sequence).